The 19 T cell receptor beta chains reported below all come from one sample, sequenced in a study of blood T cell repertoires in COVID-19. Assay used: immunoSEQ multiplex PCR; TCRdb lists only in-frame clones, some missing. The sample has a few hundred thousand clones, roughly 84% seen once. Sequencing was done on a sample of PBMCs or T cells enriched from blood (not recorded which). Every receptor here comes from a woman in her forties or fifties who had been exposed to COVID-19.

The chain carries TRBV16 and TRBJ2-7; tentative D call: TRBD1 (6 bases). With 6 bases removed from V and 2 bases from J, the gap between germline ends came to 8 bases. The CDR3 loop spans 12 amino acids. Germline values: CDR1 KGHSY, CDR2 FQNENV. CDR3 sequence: CASRGAAYEQYF. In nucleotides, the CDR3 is TGTGCCAGCAGGGGGGCGGCCTACGAGCAGTACTTC.

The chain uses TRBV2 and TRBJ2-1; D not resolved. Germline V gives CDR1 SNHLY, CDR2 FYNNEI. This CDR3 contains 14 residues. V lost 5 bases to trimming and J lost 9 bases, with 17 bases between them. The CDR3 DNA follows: TGTGCCAGCAGTCGGTCGACATTAAAAATTGAGCAGTTCTTC. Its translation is CASSRSTLKIEQFF.

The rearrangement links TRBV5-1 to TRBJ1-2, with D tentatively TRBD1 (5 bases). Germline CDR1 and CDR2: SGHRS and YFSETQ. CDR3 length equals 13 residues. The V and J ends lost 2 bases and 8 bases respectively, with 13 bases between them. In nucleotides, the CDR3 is TGCGCCAGCAGCTTCCAGGGAACGGGCGGCTACACCTTC. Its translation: CASSFQGTGGYTF. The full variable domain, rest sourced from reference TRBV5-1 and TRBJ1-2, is KAGVTQTPRYLIKTRGQQVTLSCSPISGHRSVSWYQQTPGQGLQFLFEYFSETQRNKGNFPGRFSGRQFSNSRSEMNVSTLELGDSALYLCASSFQGTGGYTFGSGTRLTVV.

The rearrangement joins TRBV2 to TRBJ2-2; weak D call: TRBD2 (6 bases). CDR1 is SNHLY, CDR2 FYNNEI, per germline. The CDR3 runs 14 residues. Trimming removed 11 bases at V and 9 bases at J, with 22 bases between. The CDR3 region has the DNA TGTGCCGGGGGTGGGGGATTGCGGGAACGGGAGCTGTTTTTT. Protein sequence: CAGGGGLRERELFF.

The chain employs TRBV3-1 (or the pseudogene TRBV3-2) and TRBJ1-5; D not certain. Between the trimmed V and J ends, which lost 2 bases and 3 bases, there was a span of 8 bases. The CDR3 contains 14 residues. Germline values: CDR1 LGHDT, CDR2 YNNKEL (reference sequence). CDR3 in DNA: TGTGCCAGCAGCCAATCCAGTTTCAATCAGCCCCAGCATTTT. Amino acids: CASSQSSFNQPQHF.

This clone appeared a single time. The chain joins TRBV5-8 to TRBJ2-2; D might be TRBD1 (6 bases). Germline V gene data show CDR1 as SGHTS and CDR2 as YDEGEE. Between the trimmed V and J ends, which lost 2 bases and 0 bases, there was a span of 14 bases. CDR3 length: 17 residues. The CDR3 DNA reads TGTGCCAGCAGCTTAAGGGCAGGGGTCGCGAACACCGGGGAGCTGTTTTTT. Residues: CASSLRAGVANTGELFF.

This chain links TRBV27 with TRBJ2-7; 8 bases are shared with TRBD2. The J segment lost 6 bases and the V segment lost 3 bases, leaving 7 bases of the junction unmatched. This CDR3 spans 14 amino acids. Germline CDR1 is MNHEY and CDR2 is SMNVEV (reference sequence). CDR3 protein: CASSFNRGGAEQYF. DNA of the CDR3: TGTGCCAGCAGTTTCAACCGGGGGGGGGCCGAGCAGTACTTC.

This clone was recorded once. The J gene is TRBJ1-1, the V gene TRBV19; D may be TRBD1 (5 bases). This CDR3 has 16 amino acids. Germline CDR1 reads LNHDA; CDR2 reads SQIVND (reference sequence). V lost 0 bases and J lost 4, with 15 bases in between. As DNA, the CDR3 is TGTGCCAGTAGTATAGAAGGCTACGGGGGACCCACTGAAGCTTTCTTT. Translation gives CASSIEGYGGPTEAFF.

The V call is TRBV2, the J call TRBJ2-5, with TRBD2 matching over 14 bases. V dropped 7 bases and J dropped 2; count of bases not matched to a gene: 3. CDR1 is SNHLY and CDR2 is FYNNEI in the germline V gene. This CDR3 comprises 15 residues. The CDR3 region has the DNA TGTGCCAGCAAAAGGACTAGCGGGGGGCAAGAGACCCAGTACTTC. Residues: CASKRTSGGQETQYF. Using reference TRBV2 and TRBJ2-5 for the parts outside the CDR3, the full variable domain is EPEVTQTPSHQVTQMGQEVILRCVPISNHLYFYWYRQILGQKVEFLVSFYNNEISEKSEIFDDQFSVERPDGSNFTLKIRSTKLEDSAMYFCASKRTSGGQETQYFGPGTRLLVL.

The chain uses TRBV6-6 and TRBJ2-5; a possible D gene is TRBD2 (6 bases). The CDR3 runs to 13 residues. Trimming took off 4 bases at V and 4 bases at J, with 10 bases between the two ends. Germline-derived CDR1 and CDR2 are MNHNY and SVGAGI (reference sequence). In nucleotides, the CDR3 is TGTGCCAGCAGTTTTAACGGGGGAGAGACCCAGTACTTC. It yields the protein CASSFNGGETQYF.

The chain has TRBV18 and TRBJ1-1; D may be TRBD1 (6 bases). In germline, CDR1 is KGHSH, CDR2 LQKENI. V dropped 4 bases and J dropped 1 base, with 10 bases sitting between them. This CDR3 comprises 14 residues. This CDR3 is CASSRGGQNTEAFF. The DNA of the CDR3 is TGTGCCAGCTCACGGGGGGGACAGAACACTGAAGCTTTCTTT.

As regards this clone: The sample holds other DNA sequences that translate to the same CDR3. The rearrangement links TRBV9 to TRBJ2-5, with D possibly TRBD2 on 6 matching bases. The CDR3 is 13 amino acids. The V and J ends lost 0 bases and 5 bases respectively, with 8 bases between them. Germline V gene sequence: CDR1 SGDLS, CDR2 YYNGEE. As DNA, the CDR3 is TGTGCCAGCAGCGTAGGAGGAGGGGAGACCCAGTACTTC. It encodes CASSVGGGETQYF. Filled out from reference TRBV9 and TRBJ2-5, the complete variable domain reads DSGVTQTPKHLITATGQRVTLRCSPRSGDLSVYWYQQSLDQGLQFLIQYYNGEERAKGNILERFSAQQFPDLHSELNLSSLELGDSALYFCASSVGGGETQYFGPGTRLLVL.

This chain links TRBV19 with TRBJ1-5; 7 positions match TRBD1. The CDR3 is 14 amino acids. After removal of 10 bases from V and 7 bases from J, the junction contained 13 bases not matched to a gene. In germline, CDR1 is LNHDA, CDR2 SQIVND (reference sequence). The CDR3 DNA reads TGTGCCACCGAAGGGACAGCCGAGCACCAGCCCCAGCATTTT. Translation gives CATEGTAEHQPQHF.

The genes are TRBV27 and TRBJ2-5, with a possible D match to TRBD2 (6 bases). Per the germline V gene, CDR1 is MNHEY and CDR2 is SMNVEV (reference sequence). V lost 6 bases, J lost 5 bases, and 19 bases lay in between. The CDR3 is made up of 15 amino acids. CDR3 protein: CASRGWAHGGETQYF. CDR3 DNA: TGTGCCAGCAGAGGATGGGCCCACGGGGGTGAGACCCAGTACTTC.

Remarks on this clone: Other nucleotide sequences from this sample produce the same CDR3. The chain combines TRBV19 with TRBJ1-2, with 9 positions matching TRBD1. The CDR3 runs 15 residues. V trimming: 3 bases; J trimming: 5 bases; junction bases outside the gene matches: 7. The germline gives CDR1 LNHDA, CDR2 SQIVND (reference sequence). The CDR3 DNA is TGTGCCAGTAGTATGGGGGGACAGGGCTTTTATGGCTACACCTTC. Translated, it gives CASSMGGQGFYGYTF.

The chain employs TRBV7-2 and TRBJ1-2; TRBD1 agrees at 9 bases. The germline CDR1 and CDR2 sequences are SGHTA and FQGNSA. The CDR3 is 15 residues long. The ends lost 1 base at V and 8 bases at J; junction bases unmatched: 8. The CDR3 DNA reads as TGTGCCAGCAGCTTAGAGGTGGACAGGGGCTGGGGCTACACCTTC. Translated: CASSLEVDRGWGYTF.

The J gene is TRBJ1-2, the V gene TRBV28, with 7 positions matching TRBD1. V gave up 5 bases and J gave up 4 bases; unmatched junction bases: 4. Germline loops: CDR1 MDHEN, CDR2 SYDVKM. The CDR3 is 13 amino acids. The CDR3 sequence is CASSPTGAYGYTF. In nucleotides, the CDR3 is TGTGCCAGCAGTCCTACAGGGGCCTATGGCTACACCTTC.

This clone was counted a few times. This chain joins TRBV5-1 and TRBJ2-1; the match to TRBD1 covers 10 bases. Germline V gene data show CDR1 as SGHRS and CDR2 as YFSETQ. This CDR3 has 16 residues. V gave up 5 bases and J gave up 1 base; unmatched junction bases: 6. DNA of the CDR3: TGCGCCAGCAGGCGCGGGACAGGGGTGTCCTACAATGAGCAGTTCTTC. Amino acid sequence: CASRRGTGVSYNEQFF.

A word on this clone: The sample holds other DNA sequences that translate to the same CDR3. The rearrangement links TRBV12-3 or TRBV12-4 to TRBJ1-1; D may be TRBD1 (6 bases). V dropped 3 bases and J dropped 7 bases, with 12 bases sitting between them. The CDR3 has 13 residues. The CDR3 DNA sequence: TGTGCCAGCAGTTTGAGCGGGGGCGGTGAAGCTTTCTTT. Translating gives CASSLSGGGEAFF.